This T cell receptor (beta chain) was profiled in a study of blood T cell repertoires in COVID-19 (dated by TCRdb to the early 2020s). Background for the entire study: Samples from collaborators originated in the United States, Italy and Spain and spanned both the acute and convalescent phases of COVID-19. The prospective study material was composed of cDNA or gDNA derived from T cells, B-cell-depleted T cells, or PBMCs. The dataset comprised deeply sampled blood TCRbeta repertoires from subjects exposed to, actively infected with, or recovered from COVID-19. A freely available public database, intended as a resource for researchers studying the immune response to SARS-CoV-2, is where the repertoires were released. The samples were drawn from two sources: the first 160 participants of the ongoing ImmuneRACE study, and 950 to 1,500 subjects contributed by 6 global collaborators. Sample metadata almost always included a de-identified subject ID, COVID-19 status, age in years and sex. Where available, HLA class I and class II types were taken from metadata supplied by the sample provider and were not determined by assay-based typing.

The CDR3 has 16 amino acids, counting the end cysteine and phenylalanine. Only the CDR3 portion is preserved as DNA: 48 bases, with reading frame beginning at the first base. After removal of 0 bases from V and 1 base from J, the junction retains 2 bases not matched to a gene. The CDR1 and CDR2 encoded by the germline V gene are SGHRS and YFSETQ. This clone occurred a few times. The antigen this receptor binds is unknown. The record has no base qualities; no much larger clone is one base away. Enrolling through a virtual design, the prospective study's participants ranged in age from roughly 18 to 89 years and lived across roughly 23 United States geographic areas. In the prospective study, participants were assigned to cohorts based on the clinical history participants reported in a screening survey and a study questionnaire. In the prospective study, whole blood, serum and a nasopharyngeal or oropharyngeal swab were collected from each participant by mobile phlebotomists. Over an approximately 2-month period, participants in the prospective study had the option of providing additional blood draws and questionnaires. Blood samples from the prospective study were shipped frozen or at room temperature prior to DNA extraction.

TCRbeta CDR3 regions were amplified from genomic DNA by means of the immunoSEQ Assay, a bias-controlled multiplex PCR. The authors' pipeline ran thus. The number of nucleated cells in each sample was estimated from the amplification of reference gene primers within the assay. Sequence reads were collapsed and filtered to measure the absolute abundance of every unique TCRbeta CDR3 rearrangement. For each sample, productive Simpson clonality was calculated as the square root of Simpson's diversity index over productive rearrangements. Imported from immuneACCESS, the table was reduced by TCRdb to in-frame sequences with V and J called. These copies leave out some clones; in studies compared against another copy, an unresolved V gene accounts for under half, and the cause of the remainder is not known. D and trimming come from the DNA, and the V and J calls and clone size come from that table. The sample data list around 150,000 clones, and roughly 81% of these were observed just once. Jointly, the top ten make up 3.4% of the sample.

Paper-wide results and their limitations: Clinical and demographic metadata were provided uncurated, with the amount varying by source and participant.

The receptor was derived from a woman aged 45-65 years with acute COVID-19. The source material was PBMCs or T cells enriched from blood (not recorded which). The sequence joins TRBV5-1 to TRBJ2-7; 12 bases in the middle match TRBD2. The sequenced DNA is TGCGCCAGCAGCTTGGCGACTAGCGGGAGATCCTACGAGCAGTACTTC. Its protein reads: CASSLATSGRSYEQYF.